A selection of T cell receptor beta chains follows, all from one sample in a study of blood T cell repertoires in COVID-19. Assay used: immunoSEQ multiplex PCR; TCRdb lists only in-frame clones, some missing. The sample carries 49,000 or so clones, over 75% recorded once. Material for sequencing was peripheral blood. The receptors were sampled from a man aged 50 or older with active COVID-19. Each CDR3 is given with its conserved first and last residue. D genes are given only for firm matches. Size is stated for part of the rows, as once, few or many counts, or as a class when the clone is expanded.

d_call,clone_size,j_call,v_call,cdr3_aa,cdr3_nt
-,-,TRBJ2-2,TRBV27,CASSLNTGELFF,TGTGCCAGCAGTCTGAACACCGGGGAGCTGTTTTTT
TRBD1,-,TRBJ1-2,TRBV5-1,CASSFTGVGGYTF,TGCGCCAGCAGCTTTACAGGGGTGGGTGGCTACACCTTC
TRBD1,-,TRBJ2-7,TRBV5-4,CASSTDRGNEQYF,TGTGCCAGCAGCACGGACAGGGGGAATGAGCAGTACTTC
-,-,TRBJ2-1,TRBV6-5,CASSSRTATTFF,TGTGCCAGCAGTTCCCGGACAGCTACGACGTTCTTC
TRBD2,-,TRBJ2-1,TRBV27,CASRPTGGAKEQFF,TGTGCCAGCAGACCGACGGGGGGGGCAAAGGAGCAGTTCTTC
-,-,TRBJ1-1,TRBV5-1,CASSSQPENTEAFF,TGCGCCAGCAGCTCCCAACCAGAAAACACTGAAGCTTTCTTT
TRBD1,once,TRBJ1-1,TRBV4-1,CASSQGRTGMNTEAFF,TGCGCCAGCAGCCAAGGCCGGACAGGGATGAACACTGAAGCTTTCTTT
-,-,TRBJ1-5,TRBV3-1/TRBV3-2,CASSPSDRHQPQHF,TGTGCCAGCAGCCCTTCGGACAGACATCAGCCCCAGCATTTT
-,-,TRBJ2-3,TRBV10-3,CAISEPIRGSTDTQYF,TGTGCCATCAGTGAGCCGATCAGAGGGAGCACAGATACGCAGTATTTT
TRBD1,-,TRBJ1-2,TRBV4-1,CASSQETGGYGYTF,TGCGCCAGCAGCCAAGAGACAGGGGGCTATGGCTACACCTTC
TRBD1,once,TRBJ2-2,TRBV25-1,CASRGTGRTGELFF,TGTGCCAGCCGCGGGACAGGGAGAACCGGGGAGCTGTTTTTT
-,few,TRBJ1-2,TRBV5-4,CASSLPGQGRAYTF,TGTGCCAGCAGCTTGCCCGGGCAGGGCCGAGCCTACACCTTC
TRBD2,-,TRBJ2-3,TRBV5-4,CASSPTSGGAGDTQYF,TGTGCCAGCAGCCCGACTAGCGGGGGGGCGGGAGATACGCAGTATTTT
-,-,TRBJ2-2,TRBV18,CASSPSETPSGELFF,TGTGCCAGCTCACCATCGGAGACCCCCTCGGGGGAGCTGTTTTTT
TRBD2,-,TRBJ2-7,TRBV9,CASSVGTSGRYEQYF,TGTGCCAGCAGCGTCGGGACTAGCGGGAGATACGAGCAGTACTTC
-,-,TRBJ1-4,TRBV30,CAWSVGGGNEKLFF,TGTGCCTGGAGTGTAGGGGGGGGTAATGAAAAACTGTTTTTT
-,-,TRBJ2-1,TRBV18,CASSLQVFDEQFF,TGTGCCAGCTCACTCCAGGTTTTCGATGAGCAGTTCTTC
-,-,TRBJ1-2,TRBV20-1,CSARAGRYYGYTF,TGCAGTGCTCGTGCGGGTCGCTACTATGGCTACACCTTC
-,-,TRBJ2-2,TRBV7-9,CASSLSASGELFF,TGTGCCAGCAGCTTGAGCGCGTCCGGGGAGCTGTTTTTT
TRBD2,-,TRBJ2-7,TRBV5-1,CASSWGTSGVYEQYF,TGCGCCAGCAGCTGGGGAACTAGCGGGGTCTACGAGCAGTACTTC
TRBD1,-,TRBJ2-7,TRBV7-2,CASSLTQGTEQYF,TGTGCCAGCAGCTTGACACAGGGGACCGAGCAGTACTTC
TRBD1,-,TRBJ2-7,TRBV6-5,CATCGDRSFEQYF,TGTGCCACCTGTGGGGACAGGTCCTTCGAGCAGTACTTC
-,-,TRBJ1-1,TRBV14,CASSQEGASEAFF,TGTGCCAGCAGCCAAGAGGGGGCATCTGAAGCTTTCTTT
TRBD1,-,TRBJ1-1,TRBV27,CASSSRTGNTEAFF,TGTGCCAGCAGTTCAAGGACAGGCAACACTGAAGCTTTCTTT
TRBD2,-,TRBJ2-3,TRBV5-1,CASSRSGTSTDTQYF,TGCGCCAGCAGCAGGAGCGGGACTAGCACAGATACGCAGTATTTT
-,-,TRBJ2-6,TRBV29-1,CSVVTGSSGANVLTF,TGCAGCGTTGTCACAGGGAGCTCTGGGGCCAACGTCCTGACTTTC
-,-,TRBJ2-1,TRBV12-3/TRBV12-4,CASCSRSYNEQFF,TGTGCCAGCTGTTCGAGGTCCTACAATGAGCAGTTCTTC
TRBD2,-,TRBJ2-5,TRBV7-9,CASSLNPGGGETQYF,TGTGCCAGCAGCTTAAACCCCGGGGGGGGAGAGACCCAGTACTTC
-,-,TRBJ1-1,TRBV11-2,CASSLGGGGRQAFF,TGTGCCAGCAGCTTAGGGGGGGGAGGGAGGCAAGCTTTCTTT
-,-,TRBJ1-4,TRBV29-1,CSVEDAEKLFF,TGCAGCGTGGAGGACGCGGAAAAACTGTTTTTT
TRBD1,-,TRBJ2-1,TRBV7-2,CASSLDSGTARGMGEQFF,TGTGCCAGCAGCTTAGATTCCGGGACAGCCCGGGGAATGGGTGAGCAGTTCTTC